These 24 T cell receptor beta chains share one sample of origin, sequenced in a study of blood T cell repertoires in COVID-19. Assay used: immunoSEQ multiplex PCR; TCRdb lists only in-frame clones, some missing. The sample holds about 160,000 clones, approximately 91% seen once. The sample was peripheral blood. The origin of the receptors is a man aged 18 to 30 with acute or convalescent COVID-19.

The chain uses TRBV27 and TRBJ2-7; tentative D call: TRBD2 (5 bases). Germline values: CDR1 MNHEY, CDR2 SMNVEV (reference sequence). V lost 5 bases, J lost 0 bases, and 11 bases lay in between. The CDR3 is 14 amino acids. CDR3 loop: CASSRTLFSYEQYF. The CDR3 DNA follows: TGTGCCAGCAGTCGGACTCTCTTCTCCTACGAGCAGTACTTC.

The chain links TRBV19 to TRBJ1-2; D may be TRBD1 (6 bases). The germline V gene encodes CDR1 LNHDA and CDR2 SQIVND (reference sequence). The CDR3 totals 11 residues. Trimming took off 8 bases at V and 10 bases at J, with 14 bases between the two ends. CDR3 loop: CASALGQIYTF. The CDR3, as DNA: TGTGCCAGTGCTTTAGGACAGATCTACACCTTC.

This rearrangement joins TRBV5-6 to TRBJ1-5; 9 nucleotides agree with TRBD1. The J segment lost 13 bases and the V segment lost 4 bases, leaving 15 bases of the junction unmatched. Germline V gives CDR1 SGHDT, CDR2 YYEEEE. CDR3 size: 15 residues. The CDR3: CASSLWDRDSRGQHF. Written as DNA, the CDR3 is TGTGCCAGCAGCCTCTGGGACAGGGATTCAAGAGGGCAGCATTTT.

The chain joins TRBV7-7 to TRBJ2-5; TRBD1 aligns across 7 bases. This CDR3 has 15 amino acids. The V gene's germline CDR1 is SSHAT and CDR2 FNYEAQ (reference sequence). The ends lost 5 bases at V and 1 base at J; junction bases unmatched: 7. CDR3: CASSPRTGTQETQYF. The CDR3, as DNA: TGTGCCAGCAGCCCCCGGACAGGAACCCAAGAGACCCAGTACTTC.

V and J are TRBV11-2 and TRBJ1-2; D unresolved. The CDR3 covers 8 residues. V lost 8 bases and J 8 bases, leaving 3 bases between the germline ends. Germline CDR1 reads SGHAT; CDR2 reads FQNNGV. CDR3 nucleotide sequence: TGTGCCAGCCCGGGCTACACCTTC. It encodes CASPGYTF.

The chain is built from TRBV28 and TRBJ2-7; 9 bases fit TRBD1. V shed 3 bases, J shed 6 bases, and the junction held 6 bases outside the gene matches. This CDR3 is 14 amino acids long. Germline loops: CDR1 MDHEN, CDR2 SYDVKM. DNA of the CDR3: TGTGCCAGCAGTTTCGGGACAGGGTTTACCGAGCAGTACTTC. Residues: CASSFGTGFTEQYF.

As concerns this clone: Other DNA sequences in the same sample also yield this CDR3. The chain combines TRBV5-1 with TRBJ1-4; the D gene is possibly TRBD1 (5 bases). The CDR3 is made up of 14 amino acids. V was trimmed by 4 bases and J by 1 base, leaving 8 bases between them. CDR1 SGHRS and CDR2 YFSETQ come from the germline V gene. The CDR3 nucleotides read TGCGCCAGCAGCCTCGACAGAACTAATGAAAAACTGTTTTTT. Translating gives CASSLDRTNEKLFF.

This chain joins TRBV27 and TRBJ2-7, with 9 positions matching TRBD1. Losses at the gene ends were 5 bases for V and 7 bases for J; bases not matched to a gene: 15. The CDR3 is 16 amino acids. The germline V gene encodes CDR1 MNHEY and CDR2 SMNVEV (reference sequence). CDR3 nucleotides: TGTGCCAGCAGTACATGGGGGGGACAGGGAAGGGGAGAGCAGTACTTC. Its protein is CASSTWGGQGRGEQYF.

This clone was counted between two and nine times. This chain links TRBV6-5 with TRBJ2-6, with D hard to call. The V and J ends lost 10 bases and 0 bases respectively, with 7 bases between them. The CDR3 is 13 residues long. Germline-derived CDR1 and CDR2 are MNHEY and SVGAGI. The CDR3, as DNA: TGTGCCATTCTTATCTCTGGGGCCAACGTCCTGACTTTC. This translates into CAILISGANVLTF.

The gene calls are TRBV7-8 and TRBJ2-1, with D perhaps matching TRBD2 (5 bases). The CDR3 loop spans 14 amino acids. Trimming removed 1 base at V and 3 bases at J, with 7 bases between. In germline, CDR1 is SGHVS, CDR2 FQNEAQ. CDR3 DNA: TGTGCCAGCAGCTTAGTGGGGAGCTACAATGAGCAGTTCTTC. Protein: CASSLVGSYNEQFF. Based on the CDR3 plus reference TRBV7-8 and TRBJ2-1, the full variable domain is GAGVSQSPRYKVAKRGQDVALRCDPISGHVSLFWYQQALGQGPEFLTYFQNEAQLDKSGLPSDRFFAERPEGSVSTLKIQRTQQEDSAVYLCASSLVGSYNEQFFGPGTRLTVL.

The gene calls are TRBV6-6 and TRBJ2-7; 8 bases are shared with TRBD2. In germline, CDR1 is MNHNY, CDR2 SVGAGI (reference sequence). V gave up 8 bases and J gave up 5 bases; unmatched junction bases: 8. The CDR3 sequence is 13 residues long. Written as DNA, the CDR3 is TGTGCCAGCGTCCGGGAGGGAAGGCACGAGCAGTACTTC. It translates to CASVREGRHEQYF.

The chain uses TRBV19 and TRBJ1-2; 7 nucleotides match TRBD1. In germline, CDR1 is LNHDA, CDR2 SQIVND (reference sequence). Trimming cost V 2 bases and J 8 bases; bases outside gene matches: 8. CDR3 size: 14 residues. CDR3 loop: CASSIKGARSGYTF. CDR3 DNA sequence: TGTGCCAGTAGTATAAAGGGGGCGCGTTCCGGCTACACCTTC.

This rearrangement joins TRBV6-6 to TRBJ1-1; D not resolved. The germline V gene encodes CDR1 MNHNY and CDR2 SVGAGI (reference sequence). Deletions cut 2 bases from V and 4 bases from J, with 8 bases between. The length of the CDR3 is 13 residues. The CDR3 protein is CASSYGRSTEAFF. The CDR3 DNA is TGTGCCAGCAGTTACGGCAGATCCACTGAAGCTTTCTTT.

The chain has TRBV20-1 and TRBJ2-2, with 8 bases lining up with TRBD2. Germline values: CDR1 DFQATT, CDR2 SNEGSKA (reference sequence). The CDR3 length is 15 residues. With V trimmed by 3 bases and J by 6 bases, 9 bases remained unmatched. The CDR3 loop is CSASSSGGVAGELFF. CDR3 coding DNA: TGCAGTGCTAGTAGTTCGGGGGGGGTCGCCGGGGAGCTGTTTTTT.

The chain carries TRBV24-1 and TRBJ1-5; D is possibly TRBD1 (5 bases). Trimming removed 2 bases at V and 4 bases at J, with 8 bases between. The germline CDR1 and CDR2 sequences are KGHDR and SFDVKD. The CDR3 totals 14 residues. The CDR3 sequence: CATSDSDRNQPQHF. The CDR3 region has the DNA TGTGCCACCAGTGATTCCGACAGAAATCAGCCCCAGCATTTT.

This chain uses TRBV11-2 with TRBJ2-7; D perhaps matches TRBD2 (6 bases). This CDR3 region has 13 residues. The V and J ends lost 1 base and 6 bases respectively, with 10 bases between them. Germline CDR1 reads SGHAT; CDR2 reads FQNNGV. CDR3 nucleotides: TGTGCCAGCAGCTTAGCGGGAGTAGGCGAGCAGTACTTC. It codes for CASSLAGVGEQYF. The full variable domain, in which reference TRBV11-2 and TRBJ2-7 provide the parts outside the CDR3, is EAGVAQSPRYKIIEKRQSVAFWCNPISGHATLYWYQQILGQGPKLLIQFQNNGVVDDSQLPKDRFSAERLKGVDSTLKIQPAKLEDSAVYLCASSLAGVGEQYFGPGTRLTVT.

In its sample, this clone was seen once. The chain uses TRBV7-2 and TRBJ2-1, with D possibly TRBD2 on 5 matching bases. Germline V gives CDR1 SGHTA, CDR2 FQGNSA. Trimming removed 3 bases at V and 7 bases at J, with 13 bases between. The CDR3 is made up of 14 amino acids. CDR3 DNA sequence: TGTGCCAGCAGCTTCGGTGGGAGTAAGAATGAGCAGTTCTTC. Translation gives CASSFGGSKNEQFF.

The chain uses TRBV2 and TRBJ1-2, with TRBD1 matching over 7 bases. V shed 7 bases, J shed 8 bases, and the junction held 13 bases outside the gene matches. CDR1 is SNHLY, CDR2 FYNNEI, per germline. The CDR3 contains 14 residues. The CDR3: CASNQGGVSIGYTF. CDR3 DNA: TGTGCCAGCAACCAGGGGGGCGTGTCCATAGGCTACACCTTC.

The V and J genes are TRBV27 and TRBJ2-5; 8 bases map to TRBD1. The germline gives CDR1 MNHEY, CDR2 SMNVEV (reference sequence). V dropped 3 bases and J dropped 2; count of bases not matched to a gene: 5. CDR3 length: 15 amino acids. CDR3 in amino acids: CASSFLGQVQETQYF. For the CDR3, the DNA is TGTGCCAGCAGTTTCCTGGGACAGGTGCAAGAGACCCAGTACTTC.

This rearrangement joins TRBV5-6 to TRBJ1-1; D is perhaps TRBD1 (6 bases). The CDR3 consists of 14 residues. Trimming took 0 bases from V and 5 from J, leaving 11 bases between them. Germline lookup yields CDR1 SGHDT and CDR2 YYEEEE. The CDR3 loop is CASSLEQGRTEAFF. The DNA of the CDR3 is TGTGCCAGCAGCTTGGAACAGGGTCGGACTGAAGCTTTCTTT.

This chain's CDR3 is CATSDPVLGNTIYF. CDR3 coding DNA: TGTGCCACCAGTGACCCCGTCTTGGGAAACACCATATATTTT. The chain is built from TRBV24-1 and TRBJ1-3; D is unclear. Deletions cut 4 bases from V and 4 bases from J, with 10 bases between. CDR1 is KGHDR and CDR2 is SFDVKD in the germline V gene. This CDR3 has 14 residues.

The chain links TRBV30 to TRBJ2-5, with 9 bases identical to TRBD1. Losses at the gene ends were 3 bases for V and 0 bases for J; bases not matched to a gene: 8. Germline CDR1 is GTSNPN and CDR2 is SVGIG (reference sequence). The CDR3 consists of 16 residues. The DNA of the CDR3 is TGTGCCTGGAGAACCAAAGGGACAGGGAACCAAGAGACCCAGTACTTC. Protein: CAWRTKGTGNQETQYF.

This chain joins TRBV6-6 and TRBJ1-6; D is perhaps TRBD1 (6 bases). V was clipped by 10 bases and J by 11 bases, with 18 bases between them. The CDR3 is 13 residues long. The germline CDR1 and CDR2 sequences are MNHNY and SVGAGI (reference sequence). The CDR3 sequence: CATRDTGVPPLHF. In DNA form, the CDR3 reads TGTGCCACCCGGGACACCGGCGTTCCACCCCTCCACTTT.

Of note for this clone: Germline and junction disagree at one end, which may indicate a read error. The chain couples TRBV11-2 to TRBJ2-7, with D unresolved. Looked up from germline, CDR1 is SGHAT and CDR2 is FQNNGV. The CDR3 is 14 amino acids. This CDR3 reads CASSLDPWAQEQYF. Here the CDR3 DNA reads TGTGCCAGCAGTTTAGACCCTTGGGCGCAAGAGCAGTACTTC.